This T cell receptor (beta chain) came from a study of T cells expressing NK-cell markers. Findings and caveats of the study: Where several donors were concerned, these clonotypes also led the CD3+CD56-NKG2C+ fraction.

As to this clonotype: Antigen specificity is unknown.

Looked up from germline, CDR1 is MNHEY and CDR2 is SVGAGI. The CDR3 totals 17 residues. TCRdb reprocessed the 5' RACE reads; each CDR3 protein has one entry and no DNA is given. In total, the table holds some 600,000 distinct CDR3 sequences. The sequence came from a man between 18 and 29 years old in good health. This rearrangement joins TRBV6-5 to TRBJ1-5; TCRdb's D call, TRBD1, is unchecked because there is no DNA. The sample consisted of blood T cells: a sorted CD56 or NKG2C T cell subset, CD4+ or CD8+ T cells, or bulk PBMC T cells (not recorded which). The chain's CDR3 is CASSHDPYRTSNQPQHF.